A single sample is the source of the 17 T cell receptor beta chains below, sequenced in a study of Graves' ophthalmopathy and Graves' hyperthyroidism (dated by TCRdb to about 2018). TCRdb names Illumina HiSeq 2000 as the instrument used. TCR beta CDR3 regions were amplified from RNA transcripts for repertoire sequencing. The first round of RT-PCR was done with HTBI primers and the Qiagen OneStep RT-PCR kit, and was followed by a second round of multiplex PCR, then size selection and purification. Starting from the raw public reads, TCRdb applied fastp trimming at Q25, assembled clones with MiXCR and retained in-frame beta chains. Rows are combined by CDR3 protein, so each entry shows the most common genes and DNA. Within this sample are around 590,000 distinct CDR3 sequences, with 35% to 45% of them counted one time only. The ten largest clones take up over 3.5% of the sample. Sequencing was performed on peripheral blood or thyroid tissue (not recorded which). Source of these receptors: an adult man with Graves' hyperthyroidism.

This clonotype was recorded many times. The gene calls are TRBV29-1 and TRBJ2-7; D may be TRBD2 (6 bases). Germline CDR1 and CDR2: SQVTM and ANQGSEA. With 6 bases removed from V and 5 bases from J, the gap between germline ends came to 11 bases. The CDR3 extends over 11 amino acids. The CDR3 sequence: CSVNSGNEQYF. In nucleotides, the CDR3 is TGCAGCGTAAATAGCGGAAACGAGCAGTACTTC.

J is TRBJ2-7 and V is TRBV28; TRBD1 or TRBD2 may be the D gene (6 bases each). The V and J ends lost 2 bases and 3 bases respectively, with 11 bases between them. The CDR3 loop spans 14 amino acids. Germline assignment: CDR1 MDHEN and CDR2 SYDVKM. As DNA, the CDR3 is TGTGCCAGCAGTTTAAGGGGGAGGAACTACGAGCAGTACTTC. Translating gives CASSLRGRNYEQYF.

Comments on this clonotype: A clone one base away is much larger, so this may be a read error. CDR3 in amino acids: CSARDGRGSQEAQYF. In nucleotides, the CDR3 is TGCAGTGCTAGAGATGGGAGGGGAAGCCAAGAGGCCCAGTACTTC. The gene calls are TRBV20-1 and TRBJ2-5, with 7 bases that match TRBD2. Germline values: CDR1 DFQATT, CDR2 SNEGSKA (reference sequence). The CDR3 has 15 residues.

Worth noting for this clonotype: One end of the junction fails to match germline, which may point to a read error. The chain recombines TRBV7-7 with TRBJ2-7, with 9 bases lining up with TRBD1. This CDR3 region has 15 residues. Looked up from germline, CDR1 is SSHAT and CDR2 is FNYEAQ (reference sequence). CDR3 residues: CASSLITGGSYEQYF. DNA for the CDR3: TGTGCTAGCAGCTTAATAACAGGGGGCTCATACGAGCAGTACTTC.

In its sample, this clonotype was seen many times. V usage is TRBV7-9 and J usage is TRBJ1-2; maybe TRBD1 (5 bases). Per the germline V gene, CDR1 is SEHNR and CDR2 is FQNEAQ (reference sequence). The CDR3 length is 16 residues. The V and J ends lost 5 bases and 2 bases respectively, with 18 bases between them. The CDR3 is CASSPSGGGQNYGYTF. The CDR3 DNA reads TGTGCCAGCAGCCCTAGCGGAGGAGGACAAAACTATGGCTACACCTTC.

The rearrangement links TRBV5-1 to TRBJ2-2; no reliable D call. Deletions cut 4 bases from V and 2 bases from J, with 18 bases between. The CDR3 is made up of 17 amino acids. CDR1 and CDR2 (germline): SGHRS, YFSETQ. CDR3 DNA sequence: TGCGCCAGCAGCCATTTCAAAGGGATCCGAAACACCGGGGAGCTGTTTTTT. This sequence encodes CASSHFKGIRNTGELFF.

The rearrangement joins TRBV7-9 to TRBJ2-7; D is unresolved. The J call may be in error: the DNA end matches TRBJ2-1 better. Per germline, CDR1 SEHNR and CDR2 FQNEAQ (reference sequence). This CDR3 is 13 amino acids long. The CDR3 DNA sequence: TGTGCCAGCAGCCACCCGGCGTACAATGAGCAGTTCTTC. As protein: CASSHPAYNEQFF.

This clonotype showed up many times. This sequence joins TRBV20-1 and TRBJ2-5; no definite D call. The length of the CDR3 is 16 residues. The V and J ends lost 6 bases and 4 bases respectively, with 24 bases between them. The germline gives CDR1 DFQATT, CDR2 SNEGSKA (reference sequence). In nucleotides, the CDR3 is TGCAGTGCCCCGTCGTCCAGCGCCCAGGTCAGAGAGACCCAGTACTTC. Protein sequence: CSAPSSSAQVRETQYF.

This clonotype showed up many times. The rearrangement joins TRBV29-1 to TRBJ2-7; TRBD1 aligns across 8 bases. J was trimmed by 2 bases and V by 4 bases; bases with no gene match: 1. CDR1 and CDR2 (germline): SQVTM, ANQGSEA. The CDR3 length is 12 residues. This chain's CDR3 is CSVGTGPYEQYF. CDR3 sequence (DNA): TGCAGCGTTGGGACAGGGCCCTACGAGCAGTACTTC.

The rearrangement links TRBV5-1 to TRBJ2-7, with D uncertain. Germline-derived CDR1 and CDR2 are SGHRS and YFSETQ. The V and J ends lost 6 bases and 5 bases respectively, with 18 bases between them. This CDR3 has 14 amino acids. The CDR3, as DNA: TGCGCCAGCAAGAAAGAAGGGCCCTTCGACGAGCAGTACTTC. Translation gives CASKKEGPFDEQYF.

This clonotype appeared many times. The gene calls are TRBV9 and TRBJ1-5; TRBD1 matches 9 bases. The germline gives CDR1 SGDLS, CDR2 YYNGEE. The CDR3 sequence is 15 residues long. After removal of 3 bases from V and 1 base from J, the junction contained 2 bases not matched to a gene. CDR3 amino acids: CASSDTGGSNQPQHF. CDR3 nucleotide sequence: TGTGCCAGCAGCGATACAGGGGGCAGCAATCAGCCCCAGCATTTT.

About this clonotype itself: The junction shows a germline mismatch at one end, possibly a read error. V is TRBV4-1 and J is TRBJ1-3; D is possibly TRBD1 (5 bases). Germline assignment: CDR1 MGHRA and CDR2 YSYEKL. This CDR3 has 16 amino acids. CDR3 sequence (DNA): TGCGCCAGTACCTGGGACGGCCTCCTCTCTGGAAACACCATACATTTT. The encoded protein is CASTWDGLLSGNTIHF.

This clonotype has a count of ten or more. At one boundary the junction diverges from the germline segment, which might be a read error. This chain links TRBV5-1 with TRBJ1-1; D perhaps matches TRBD1 (5 bases). Per the germline V gene, CDR1 is SGHRS and CDR2 is YFSETQ. This CDR3 is built from 14 residues. The CDR3 nucleotides are TGTGCCAGCAGCCTAGACAGTTTGAACACTGAAGCTTTCTTT. This gives the protein CASSLDSLNTEAFF.

As for this clonotype: The conserved closing phenylalanine or tryptophan is absent in this CDR3, likely reflecting a read error. The limits of the CDR3 on the DNA are not certain, so only TCRdb's listed CDR3 is given. This rearrangement joins TRBV7-9 to TRBJ2-7; the D call TRBD1 from the table was never checked on the DNA. The CDR3 adds up to 10 amino acids, both ends counted. Germline CDR1 and CDR2: SEHNR and FQNEAQ (reference sequence). CDR3 protein: CASSPRDSPT.

This clonotype has only a few counts. The chain has TRBV6-5 and TRBJ1-5, with D possibly matching TRBD1 (5 bases). V gave up 5 bases and J gave up 6 bases, with 11 bases separating them. Germline V gives CDR1 MNHEY, CDR2 SVGAGI. The CDR3 is 13 amino acids. In DNA form, the CDR3 reads TGTGCCAGCAGTAGGGACTTTGGTCAGCCCCAGCATTTT. Translating it yields CASSRDFGQPQHF.

This clonotype has at least ten counts. This rearrangement joins TRBV19 to TRBJ2-2, with TRBD1 as a possible D gene (6 bases). This CDR3 comprises 14 residues. Germline assignment: CDR1 LNHDA and CDR2 SQIVND (reference sequence). V shed 5 bases and J shed 1 base, with 8 bases lying between them. CDR3 DNA sequence: TGTGCCAGTAGTCCGGGACAGAACACCGGGGAGCTGTTTTTT. Amino acids: CASSPGQNTGELFF.

At least ten counts were recorded for this clonotype. The gene calls are TRBV6-5 and TRBJ1-2; D is unresolved. The CDR3 extends over 14 amino acids. Per germline, CDR1 MNHEY and CDR2 SVGAGI. V lost 0 bases and J 8 bases, leaving 13 bases between the germline ends. The CDR3 sequence: CASSYSERARGYTF. In DNA, the CDR3 is TGTGCCAGCAGTTACTCGGAAAGGGCCCGAGGCTACACCTTC.